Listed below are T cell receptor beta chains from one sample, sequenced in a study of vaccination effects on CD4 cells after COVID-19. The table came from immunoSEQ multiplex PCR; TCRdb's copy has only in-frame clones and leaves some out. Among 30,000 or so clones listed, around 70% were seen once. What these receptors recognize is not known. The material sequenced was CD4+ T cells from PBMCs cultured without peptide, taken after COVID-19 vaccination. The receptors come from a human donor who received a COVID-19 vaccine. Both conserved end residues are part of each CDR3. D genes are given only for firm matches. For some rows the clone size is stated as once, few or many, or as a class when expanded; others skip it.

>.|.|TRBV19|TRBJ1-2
TGTGCCAGTAGTATATACGGGGACGTCTATGGCTACACCTTC
CASSIYGDVYGYTF
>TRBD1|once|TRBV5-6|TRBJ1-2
TGTGCCAGCAGCTCAACACAGGGGGTTGGGGGCTACACCTTC
CASSSTQGVGGYTF
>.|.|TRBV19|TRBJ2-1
TGTGCCAGTAATTACGGGTGGGGGAGGAGCTCCTACAATGAGCAGTTCTTC
CASNYGWGRSSYNEQFF
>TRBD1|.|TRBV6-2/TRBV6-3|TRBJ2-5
TGTGCCAGCAGTTACGGGGGACAGCAAATTCAAGAGACCCAGTACTTC
CASSYGGQQIQETQYF
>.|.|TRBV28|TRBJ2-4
TGTGCCAGCAGGCCAGGGCTAGCGAAAAACATTCAGTACTTC
CASRPGLAKNIQYF
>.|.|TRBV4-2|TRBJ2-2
TGTGCCAGCAGCCAAGAATTTAGGACACTTGCGGGAGAGCTGTTTTTT
CASSQEFRTLAGELFF
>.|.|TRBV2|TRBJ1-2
TGTGCCAGCAGTGAAGACTCATCTATCTATGGCTACACCTTC
CASSEDSSIYGYTF
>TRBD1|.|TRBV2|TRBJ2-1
TGTGCCAGCAGTCCAAGACAGGGAGAGAATGAGCAGTTCTTC
CASSPRQGENEQFF
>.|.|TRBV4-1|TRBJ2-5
TGCGCCAGCAGCCGGTTGACAGGACAAGAGACCCAGTACTTC
CASSRLTGQETQYF
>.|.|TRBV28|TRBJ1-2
TGTGCCAGCAGTTTGGCCAGGGAGAACTATGGCTACACCTTC
CASSLARENYGYTF
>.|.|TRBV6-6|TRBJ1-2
TGTGCCAGTAGCAGGACCTATGGCTACACCTTC
CASSRTYGYTF
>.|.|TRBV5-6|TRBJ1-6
TGTGCCAGCAGCTTGGGGCAGCGGCCCCATTATTCACCCCTCCACTTT
CASSLGQRPHYSPLHF
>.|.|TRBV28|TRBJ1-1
TGTGCCAGCGCCTTAGTTCGGGGAGAAGCTTTCTTT
CASALVRGEAFF
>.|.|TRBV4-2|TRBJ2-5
TGTGCCAGCAGCCAAGATCAAAGGGTGGCCCCGGGGGGCCTAGGGGAGACCCAGTACTTC
CASSQDQRVAPGGLGETQYF
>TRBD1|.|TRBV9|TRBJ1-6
TGTGCCAGCAGCGTAGGGGACAGGGTGGGTTCACCCCTCCACTTT
CASSVGDRVGSPLHF
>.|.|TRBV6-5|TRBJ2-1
TGTGCCAGCACAGGGAACAATGAGCAGTTCTTC
CASTGNNEQFF